Below, one T cell receptor (beta chain) is given with its context. This sample is part of a study of blood T cell repertoires in COVID-19. Looking at the study overall: Acute-phase and convalescent COVID-19 samples originated in the United States, Italy and Spain.

Libraries were prepared by immunoSEQ multiplex PCR; TCRdb keeps only in-frame clonotypes and omits some of them. The sample has about 320,000 clones, around 92% seen once. Germline CDR1 is MNHEY and CDR2 is SMNVEV (reference sequence). The CDR3 is 13 residues long. The ends were cut back, 4 bases at V and 1 base at J, with 7 bases in the middle. Sequenced material: peripheral blood. The V gene is TRBV27, the J gene TRBJ1-2; no definite D call. The TCR sequence derives from a woman aged 25-40 years with COVID-19, enrolled during active disease. Here the CDR3 DNA reads TGTGCCAGCAGTTACGGACTTAACTATGGCTACACCTTC. Translated, it gives CASSYGLNYGYTF.